The clone carrying this TCR beta chain appeared a few times. Its antigen is undetermined. A read error may explain this, as a much larger clone is one base away. This sample stems from a study of T cells in Graves' hyperthyroidism and ophthalmopathy. General study points: Median prediction lead before ophthalmopathy onset was about 6.5 months with the model.

Researchers barred patients who had uncontrolled infection, other autoimmune disease, pregnancy or lactation. Fresh 10 ml peripheral blood yielded PBMCs. The CDR3 covers 12 residues. In germline, CDR1 is LGHDT, CDR2 YNNKEL (reference sequence). TCR beta CDR3 regions were amplified from RNA. The HTBI primer set drove a first-round RT-PCR of the TCR CDR3. TCRdb re-called the multiplex PCR reads through MiXCR, storing one row per CDR3 protein. This sample carries about 210,000 distinct CDR3 sequences, around 20% of them seen once, and the ten largest clones take 44%. J is TRBJ2-7 and V is TRBV3-1; D is ambiguous. The TCR originated in a man aged 35 to 55 with Graves' hyperthyroidism. Sequencing was done on a sample of blood. For the CDR3, the DNA is TGTGCCAGCAGCCGAATCCCATACGAGCGGTACTTC. It yields the protein CASSRIPYERYF.